These T cell receptor beta chains were read from a single sample in a study of identifying expanded T cells in peripheral blood. Only in-frame clones appear in the TCRdb table, and some are missing; sequencing was by immunoSEQ multiplex PCR. This table holds about 85,000 clones, 88% found once. Sequenced input: blood. Receptor source: a person aged 18 to 70 in good health. Each CDR3 is given with its conserved first and last residue. A D gene is named only where the DNA matches it firmly. Size tells how often a clone was seen (once, few, many) or the class of an expanded clone, and some rows leave it out.

>TRBJ1-2|-|-|TRBV7-2
CASSLEQGPHGYTF
TGTGCCAGCAGCTTAGAGCAGGGGCCCCATGGCTACACCTTC
>TRBJ1-4|-|-|TRBV6-5
CASSSSGGGNEKLFF
TGTGCCAGCAGTTCGTCAGGAGGTGGTAATGAAAAACTGTTTTTT
>TRBJ1-4|-|TRBD1|TRBV30
CAPCPQDRVKNEKLFF
TGTGCCCCCTGTCCCCAAGACAGGGTGAAAAATGAAAAACTGTTTTTT
>TRBJ2-3|-|-|TRBV2
CASRGLGTSTDTQYF
TGTGCCAGCAGGGGCCTGGGGACTTCAACAGATACGCAGTATTTT
>TRBJ1-2|-|-|TRBV20-1
CSASLGYGYTF
TGCAGTGCTAGCCTGGGCTATGGCTACACCTTC
>TRBJ1-3|once|-|TRBV27
CASSLAARGTIYF
TGTGCCAGCAGTTTAGCTGCGCGCGGCACCATATATTTT
>TRBJ2-5|-|-|TRBV19
CASSIGNRDQETQYF
TGTGCCAGTAGTATAGGAAACAGGGACCAAGAGACCCAGTACTTC
>TRBJ2-7|-|TRBD1|TRBV6-6
CASSYGGQSSSYEQYF
TGTGCCAGCAGTTACGGGGGACAGAGCAGCTCCTACGAGCAGTACTTC
>TRBJ2-5|-|-|TRBV18
CASSPLDSEETQYF
TGTGCCAGCTCACCGTTGGACAGCGAAGAGACCCAGTACTTC
>TRBJ1-1|-|-|TRBV28
CASSPGEDTEAFF
TGTGCCAGCAGCCCGGGGGAAGACACTGAAGCTTTCTTT
>TRBJ2-1|-|TRBD2|TRBV6-5
CASKGLAAPWNEQFF
TGTGCCAGCAAGGGACTAGCGGCGCCCTGGAATGAGCAGTTCTTC
>TRBJ1-1|-|-|TRBV29-1
CSVALGLNTEAFF
TGCAGCGTTGCCCTCGGATTGAACACTGAAGCTTTCTTT
>TRBJ1-3|-|-|TRBV28
CASSLIVDGNTIYF
TGTGCCAGCAGTTTAATAGTAGATGGAAACACCATATATTTT
>TRBJ1-5|-|TRBD1|TRBV18
CASSTGGNQPQHF
TGTGCCAGCTCAACAGGGGGCAATCAGCCCCAGCATTTT
>TRBJ2-5|-|-|TRBV9
CASSVRGETQYF
TGTGCCAGCAGCGTTCGAGGAGAGACCCAGTACTTC
>TRBJ2-7|-|-|TRBV6-1
CASSEFSGLSVHF
TGTGCCAGCAGTGAATTCTCCGGCCTCAGCGTACACTTC
>TRBJ1-5|once|-|TRBV28
CASSLASNQPQHF
TGTGCCAGCTCCCTGGCAAGCAATCAGCCCCAGCATTTT
>TRBJ2-7|-|-|TRBV29-1
CSVSDNTYEQYF
TGCAGCGTATCAGACAACACCTACGAGCAGTACTTC
>TRBJ1-1|-|-|TRBV5-6
CASSSSWGVTTEAFF
TGTGCCAGCAGCTCCTCTTGGGGGGTAACCACTGAAGCTTTCTTT
>TRBJ2-2|-|-|TRBV2
CASIETTNTGELFF
TGTGCCAGCATAGAGACAACGAACACCGGGGAGCTGTTTTTT
>TRBJ2-1|once|-|TRBV11-3
CASSLGQQTYNEQFF
TGTGCCAGCAGCTTAGGACAACAGACCTACAATGAGCAGTTCTTC
>TRBJ1-2|-|-|TRBV28
CASSFGGDYGYTF
TGTGCCAGCAGTTTTGGAGGGGACTATGGCTACACCTTC
>TRBJ1-5|-|-|TRBV19
CASSILYAGTDQPQHF
TGTGCCAGTAGTATCCTATACGCGGGGACCGATCAGCCCCAGCATTTT
>TRBJ2-1|-|-|TRBV19
CASRLGGHNEQFF
TGTGCCAGTCGGTTGGGGGGCCACAATGAGCAGTTCTTC
>TRBJ2-3|-|TRBD2|TRBV11-2
CASSLDRVAGDTQYF
TGTGCCAGCAGCTTAGATCGGGTAGCGGGGGATACGCAGTATTTT
>TRBJ1-6|-|-|TRBV27
CASSFSHLGPLHF
TGTGCCAGCAGTTTTAGCCACCTAGGACCCCTCCACTTT
>TRBJ2-5|once|TRBD2|TRBV7-2
CASSLRGAQETQYF
TGTGCCAGCAGCTTGCGGGGGGCCCAAGAGACCCAGTACTTC
>TRBJ1-3|-|TRBD1|TRBV6-6
CASTQDRARAGNTIYF
TGTGCCAGCACCCAAGACAGGGCTCGGGCAGGAAACACCATATATTTT
>TRBJ2-3|-|-|TRBV13
CASSSLSGLTSTDTQYF
TGTGCCAGCAGTTCCCTTTCAGGGCTTACTAGCACAGATACGCAGTATTTT
>TRBJ1-4|-|-|TRBV18
CASSSSAGSANEKLFF
TGTGCCAGCTCATCCTCGGCAGGGAGCGCTAATGAAAAACTGTTTTTT
>TRBJ1-2|few|-|TRBV7-2
CASSPGRHYGYTF
TGTGCCAGCAGCCCCGGCAGGCACTATGGCTACACCTTC
>TRBJ1-3|-|-|TRBV6-5
CASSGGLSGNTIYF
TGTGCCAGCAGCGGGGGCCTCTCTGGAAACACCATATATTTT
>TRBJ2-3|-|-|TRBV25-1
CATSLKFTDTQYF
TGTGCCACCTCGCTTAAATTCACAGATACGCAGTATTTT
>TRBJ2-7|-|TRBD1|TRBV28
CASSLGTGVNYEQYF
TGTGCCAGCAGTTTAGGAACAGGGGTGAACTACGAGCAGTACTTC
>TRBJ1-6|few|TRBD1|TRBV4-3
CASSQGDRDNSPLHF
TGCGCCAGCAGCCAAGGGGACAGGGATAATTCACCCCTCCACTTT
>TRBJ2-7|once|-|TRBV5-8
CASSLDTPYEQYF
TGTGCCAGCAGCTTGGACACTCCCTACGAGCAGTACTTC
>TRBJ2-7|-|TRBD2|TRBV4-1
CASSPGLAGVEQYF
TGCGCCAGCAGCCCGGGACTAGCTGGGGTCGAGCAGTACTTC
>TRBJ1-4|few|-|TRBV7-2
CASSLSTLLNEKLFF
TGTGCCAGCAGCTTAAGTACCCTCCTCAATGAAAAACTGTTTTTT
>TRBJ1-2|-|TRBD1|TRBV9
CASSSGGPVDTF
TGTGCCAGCAGCTCAGGGGGGCCGGTAGACACCTTC
>TRBJ1-3|-|-|TRBV6-5
CASSYSWQGRNTIYF
TGTGCCAGCAGTTACTCTTGGCAGGGAAGGAACACCATATATTTT
>TRBJ1-2|-|-|TRBV5-1
CASSLVGGKDYGYTF
TGCGCCAGCAGCTTGGTAGGGGGGAAGGACTATGGCTACACCTTC
>TRBJ1-6|-|-|TRBV12-5
CARSWVTYNSPLHF
TGTGCTCGCTCCTGGGTTACTTATAATTCACCCCTCCACTTT
>TRBJ1-2|-|-|TRBV6-5
CASRSRQIPNYGYTF
TGTGCCAGCAGGTCCCGACAGATACCCAACTATGGCTACACCTTC